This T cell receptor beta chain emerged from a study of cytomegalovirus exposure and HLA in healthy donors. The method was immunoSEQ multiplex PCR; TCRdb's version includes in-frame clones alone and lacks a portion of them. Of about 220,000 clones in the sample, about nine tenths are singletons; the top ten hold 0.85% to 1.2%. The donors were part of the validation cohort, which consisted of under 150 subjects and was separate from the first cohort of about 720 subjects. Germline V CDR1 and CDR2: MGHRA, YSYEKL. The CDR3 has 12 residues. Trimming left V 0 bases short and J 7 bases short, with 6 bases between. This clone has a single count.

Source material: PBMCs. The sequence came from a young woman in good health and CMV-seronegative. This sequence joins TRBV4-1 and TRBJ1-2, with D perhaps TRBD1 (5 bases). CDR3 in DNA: TGCGCCAGCAGCCAAGATGGGGCTGGCTACACCTTC. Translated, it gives CASSQDGAGYTF.